The present entry profiles one T cell receptor beta chain with its context. The sample belongs to a study of blood T cell repertoires in COVID-19. The germline V gene encodes CDR1 SGHAT and CDR2 FQNNGV. The V end was cut by 5 bases, the J end by 7 bases, with 21 bases between. This CDR3 has 16 residues. Method: immunoSEQ multiplex PCR; TCRdb's copy keeps in-frame clones and lacks some. There are approximately 210,000 clones in the sample; more than 80% occur only once, and approximately 7.6% lies in the top ten. Material: PBMCs or T cells enriched from blood (not recorded which). The chain couples TRBV11-2 to TRBJ1-5; D might be TRBD1 (6 bases). The origin of this receptor is a woman between 18 and 29 years old who had recovered from COVID-19. Here the CDR3 DNA reads TGTGCCAGCAGCGCGGAACAGGGAGTCGGCGGCCAGCCCCAGCATTTT. Its protein is CASSAEQGVGGQPQHF.